Shown below are 16 T cell receptor beta chains from a single sample sequenced in a study of shared clonotypes between healthy human individuals. The assay was immunoSEQ multiplex PCR, and TCRdb's table has in-frame clones only and misses some. The table records 980,000 or so clones, around 80% of them present only once. The sequencing sample was made of memory CD4+ T cells sorted from blood. Subset meaning: CD45RA-negative fraction. The receptors shown here come from a man younger than 35 in good health.

This clone was recorded once. This chain connects TRBV5-5 to TRBJ2-7; no reliable D call. The CDR3 spans 13 residues. The germline gives CDR1 SGHKS, CDR2 YYEKEE (reference sequence). V was clipped by 0 bases and J by 3 bases, with 7 bases between them. CDR3 coding DNA: TGTGCCAGCAGCTTGGTAGGTGGCTACGAGCAGTACTTC. Its translation: CASSLVGGYEQYF.

This chain links TRBV7-2 with TRBJ2-1, with D perhaps assigned TRBD1 or TRBD2 (6 bases each). The V end was cut by 2 bases, the J end by 8 bases, with 19 bases between. The CDR3 is made up of 16 amino acids. The germline gives CDR1 SGHTA, CDR2 FQGNSA. CDR3 amino acids: CASSLQVGGRLDEQFF. The CDR3 DNA reads TGTGCCAGCAGCTTACAAGTTGGGGGGCGTTTGGATGAGCAGTTCTTC. Full variable domain (missing parts from reference TRBV7-2 and TRBJ2-1): GAGVSQSPSNKVTEKGKDVELRCDPISGHTALYWYRQSLGQGLEFLIYFQGNSAPDKSGLPSDRFSAERTGGSVSTLTIQRTQQEDSAVYLCASSLQVGGRLDEQFFGPGTRLTVL.

V and J are TRBV30 and TRBJ2-7; TRBD1 matches 8 bases. Germline trimming cut 0 bases from V and 3 bases from J; bases unmatched to any gene: 10. Germline CDR1 and CDR2: GTSNPN and SVGIG (reference sequence). The CDR3 covers 16 residues. In DNA form, the CDR3 reads TGTGCCTGGAGTGTACCCGATAGACAGGGGCGCTACGAGCAGTACTTC. It is translated as CAWSVPDRQGRYEQYF.

The chain joins TRBV6-5 to TRBJ2-2; no firm D call. V lost 2 bases, J lost 4 bases, and 8 bases lay in between. This CDR3 has 14 residues. Germline lookup yields CDR1 MNHEY and CDR2 SVGAGI. The CDR3 here is CASSYTYGTGELFF. The CDR3 DNA follows: TGTGCCAGCAGTTACACCTACGGCACCGGGGAGCTGTTTTTT.

This chain joins TRBV7-9 and TRBJ2-7; 8 bases align to TRBD2. The CDR3 contains 13 residues. Germline loops: CDR1 SEHNR, CDR2 FQNEAQ (reference sequence). The V and J ends lost 4 bases and 4 bases, in that order; junction bases with no gene match: 3. CDR3 protein: CASSSPGGYEQYF. The CDR3 coding sequence is TGTGCCAGCAGCTCCCCGGGGGGGTACGAGCAGTACTTC.

V and J are TRBV5-1 and TRBJ2-2; a possible D gene is TRBD1 (6 bases). Per germline, CDR1 SGHRS and CDR2 YFSETQ. V gave up 0 bases and J gave up 4 bases, with 7 bases separating them. This CDR3 is built from 14 residues. In nucleotides, the CDR3 is TGCGCCAGCAGCTTGGACAGGGTCACCGGGGAGCTGTTTTTT. Residues: CASSLDRVTGELFF.

The chain recombines TRBV5-1 with TRBJ2-7; either TRBD1 or TRBD2 may supply D (6 bases each). Germline V lookup: CDR1 SGHRS, CDR2 YFSETQ. V lost 0 bases, J lost 5 bases, and 12 bases lay in between. The CDR3 is 14 residues long. For the CDR3, the DNA is TGCGCCAGCAGCTTGGTTGGGGGGCACCACGAGCAGTACTTC. Its protein is CASSLVGGHHEQYF. Full variable domain (remainder filled in from reference TRBV5-1 and TRBJ2-7): KAGVTQTPRYLIKTRGQQVTLSCSPISGHRSVSWYQQTPGQGLQFLFEYFSETQRNKGNFPGRFSGRQFSNSRSEMNVSTLELGDSALYLCASSLVGGHHEQYFGPGTRLTVT.

The genes are TRBV6-5 and TRBJ1-4; no definite D call. Trimming removed 4 bases from V and 0 bases from J, with 12 bases in between. The CDR3 sequence is 16 residues long. Per the germline V gene, CDR1 is MNHEY and CDR2 is SVGAGI. The CDR3 region is CASSSGQRSTNEKLFF. The CDR3 DNA reads TGTGCCAGCAGTTCGGGTCAAAGATCAACTAATGAAAAACTGTTTTTT.

The genes are TRBV6-5 and TRBJ1-6, with 10 bases identical to TRBD1. This CDR3 has 15 amino acids. Germline loops: CDR1 MNHEY, CDR2 SVGAGI. V was pared by 8 bases and J by 7 bases, with 8 bases of the junction left unmatched. The CDR3 DNA reads TGTGCCAGCGGAGTACCGGGACAGGGGAATTCACCCCTCCACTTT. Protein product: CASGVPGQGNSPLHF.

A word on this clone: Since a much larger clone is just one base distant, this may be a read error. Different DNA sequences within this sample yield the same CDR3. The chain uses TRBV4-2 and TRBJ2-4; a weak D match, TRBD1 (6 bases). The germline CDR1 and CDR2 sequences are LGHNA and YNFKEQ. The CDR3 covers 18 residues. CDR3 DNA sequence: TGTGCCAGCAGCCAAGACCCCGAACTACAGGGTTGGAAAAACATTCAGTACTTT. As protein: CASSQDPELQGWKNIQYF.

J is TRBJ2-3 and V is TRBV10-3, with 8 positions matching TRBD2. The V segment lost 4 bases and the J segment 1 base; nucleotides outside the gene matches: 7. The CDR3 length is 16 residues. Germline V CDR1 and CDR2: ENHRY, SYGVKD. Here the CDR3 reads CAISVGREVGTDTQYF. CDR3 sequence (DNA): TGTGCCATCAGTGTCGGGCGGGAGGTTGGCACAGATACGCAGTATTTT.

The chain combines TRBV7-2 with TRBJ2-7; no reliable D call. Trimming took off 6 bases at V and 1 base at J, with 13 bases between the two ends. Germline V gene lookup returns CDR1 SGHTA and CDR2 FQGNSA. The CDR3 consists of 14 residues. Here the CDR3 DNA reads TGTGCCAGCAGTCCTATGCTGCTATCCTACGAGCAGTACTTC. Encoded protein: CASSPMLLSYEQYF.

This clone was recorded many times. Other nucleotide sequences in the sample specify the same CDR3. The chain employs TRBV20-1 and TRBJ2-7, with D perhaps matching TRBD2 (5 bases). CDR1 and CDR2 from the germline V gene are DFQATT and SNEGSKA (reference sequence). The ends were cut back, 3 bases at V and 4 bases at J, with 7 bases in the middle. This CDR3 region has 11 residues. The CDR3 DNA reads as TGCAGTGCTAGGGACTTGTACGAGCAGTACTTC. Translating it yields CSARDLYEQYF.

This chain links TRBV5-6 with TRBJ2-1; 12 positions match TRBD1. Germline CDR1 reads SGHDT; CDR2 reads YYEEEE. J gave up 9 bases and V 5 bases, and 9 bases lay outside the gene matches. The CDR3 length is 15 residues. The DNA for the CDR3 is TGTGCCAGCAGGGTACCGGGACAGGGGGCCGTTGAGCAGTTCTTC. Amino acid sequence: CASRVPGQGAVEQFF.

The chain recombines TRBV10-3 with TRBJ1-2; D ambiguous. This CDR3 is built from 17 residues. The V gene lost 0 bases and the J gene lost 2 bases, with 16 bases spanning the gap. CDR1 ENHRY and CDR2 SYGVKD come from the germline V gene. This chain's CDR3 is CAISESFGSMTNYGYTF. The DNA of the CDR3 is TGTGCCATCAGTGAGTCTTTTGGCAGCATGACGAACTATGGCTACACCTTC.

This chain connects TRBV7-3 to TRBJ2-3, with D tentatively TRBD2 (7 bases). V gave up 1 base and J gave up 6 bases, with 17 bases separating them. This CDR3 has 16 residues. CDR1 is SGHTA, CDR2 FQGTGA, per germline. The CDR3 nucleotides read TGTGCCAGCAGCTTAAACGGCGGGGGCGTAGGGGATACGCAGTATTTT. Protein sequence: CASSLNGGGVGDTQYF. The whole variable domain, filled in from reference TRBV7-3 and TRBJ2-3, reads GAGVSQTPSNKVTEKGKYVELRCDPISGHTALYWYRQSLGQGPEFLIYFQGTGAADDSGLPNDRFFAVRPEGSVSTLKIQRTERGDSAVYLCASSLNGGGVGDTQYFGPGTRLTVL.